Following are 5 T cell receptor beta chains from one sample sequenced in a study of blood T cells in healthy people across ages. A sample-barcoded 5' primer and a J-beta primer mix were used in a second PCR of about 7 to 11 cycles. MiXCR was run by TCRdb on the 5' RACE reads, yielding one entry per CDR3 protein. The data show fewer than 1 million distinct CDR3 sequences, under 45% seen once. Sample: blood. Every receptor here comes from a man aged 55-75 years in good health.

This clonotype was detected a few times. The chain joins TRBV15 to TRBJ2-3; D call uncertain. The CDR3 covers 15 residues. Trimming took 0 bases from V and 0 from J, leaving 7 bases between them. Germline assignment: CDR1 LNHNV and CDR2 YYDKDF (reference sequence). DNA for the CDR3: TGTGCCACCAGCAGAGACCCGACGAGCACAGATACGCAGTATTTT. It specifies CATSRDPTSTDTQYF.

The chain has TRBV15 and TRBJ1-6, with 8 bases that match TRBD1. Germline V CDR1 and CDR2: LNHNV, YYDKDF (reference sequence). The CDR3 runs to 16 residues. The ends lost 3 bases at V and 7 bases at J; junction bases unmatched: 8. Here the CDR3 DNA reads TGTGCCACCAGCAGGCACCCGGGACAGGAAAATTCACCCCTCCACTTT. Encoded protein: CATSRHPGQENSPLHF.

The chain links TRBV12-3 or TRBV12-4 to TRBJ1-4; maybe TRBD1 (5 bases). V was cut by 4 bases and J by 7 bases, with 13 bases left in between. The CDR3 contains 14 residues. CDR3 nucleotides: TGTGCCAGCAGTTCCCACGGGGGAGGTGAAAAACTGTTTTTT. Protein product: CASSSHGGGEKLFF.

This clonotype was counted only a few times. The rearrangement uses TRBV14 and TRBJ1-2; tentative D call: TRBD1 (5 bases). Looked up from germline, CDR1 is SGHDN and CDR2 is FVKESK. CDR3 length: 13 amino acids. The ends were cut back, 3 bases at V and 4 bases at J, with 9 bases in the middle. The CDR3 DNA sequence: TGTGCCAGCAGCCATGGGGCGAGCTATGGCTACACCTTC. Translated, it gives CASSHGASYGYTF.

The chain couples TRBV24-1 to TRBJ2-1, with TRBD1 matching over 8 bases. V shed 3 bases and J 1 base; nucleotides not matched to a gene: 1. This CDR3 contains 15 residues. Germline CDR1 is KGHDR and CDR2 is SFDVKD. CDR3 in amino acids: CATSDQGASYNEQFF. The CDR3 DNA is TGTGCCACCAGTGATCAGGGGGCTTCCTACAATGAGCAGTTCTTC.